The entry below gives a single TCR beta chain sequence along with its context. Profiling relied on immunoSEQ multiplex PCR, and the TCRdb table lists in-frame clones only, not all of them. The top ten clones hold around 13% of a sample with tens of thousands of clones, 83% of them seen once. Germline CDR1 is SGDLS and CDR2 is YYNGEE. The CDR3 has 19 residues. V trimming: 0 bases; J trimming: 3 bases; junction bases outside the gene matches: 16. The record originates from a study of blood T cell repertoires in COVID-19. The sequence was obtained from a human donor in a cohort sampled during active COVID-19. The rearrangement links TRBV9 to TRBJ1-2; TRBD1 matches at 8 bases. The sequenced sample consisted of peripheral blood. The CDR3 DNA sequence: TGTGCCAGCAGCGTAGGTGTTGGGACAGGCGCCGAGCTGGACTATGGCTACACCTTC. This sequence encodes CASSVGVGTGAELDYGYTF.